Below, 14 T cell receptor beta chains from the same sample are listed, as sequenced in a study of a mutant IDH1 vaccine in newly diagnosed glioma. Time point denoted: week 47, end of study. Every vaccine dose comprised 300 ug of mutant IDH1 20-mer peptide plus topical imiquimod. Produced via immunoSEQ multiplex PCR; TCRdb's table is partial and in-frame only. The table records fewer than 70,000 clones, 75% to 90% of them present only once. Their antigens are not known. Material: PBMCs, obtained from a glioma patient whose treatment included an IDH1 peptide vaccine. These receptors all come from a man younger than 45 with glioma.

This sequence joins TRBV7-9 and TRBJ2-5; possibly TRBD1 or TRBD2 for D (6 bases each). Trimming took off 2 bases at V and 5 bases at J, with 21 bases between the two ends. Germline CDR1 reads SEHNR; CDR2 reads FQNEAQ (reference sequence). This CDR3 comprises 17 residues. The CDR3 nucleotides read TGTGCCAGCAGCTTAATCCGGGGGCCAGCTCCAGGTGAGACCCAGTACTTC. This translates into CASSLIRGPAPGETQYF.

The rearrangement uses TRBV7-2 and TRBJ1-4; 7 nucleotides line up with TRBD1. Trimming removed 5 bases from V and 4 bases from J; junction bases left unmatched: 7. CDR3 size: 15 residues. Germline V CDR1 and CDR2: SGHTA, FQGNSA. The CDR3 region is CASSHGTALNEKLFF. CDR3 nucleotides: TGTGCCAGCAGCCATGGGACAGCGCTTAATGAAAAACTGTTTTTT.

This clone showed up just once. The rearrangement joins TRBV7-2 to TRBJ2-5, with D uncertain. V was pared by 5 bases and J by 3 bases, with 10 bases between. Germline CDR1 reads SGHTA; CDR2 reads FQGNSA. The CDR3 extends over 13 amino acids. CDR3: CASSRSKEETQYF. The CDR3 region has the DNA TGTGCCAGCAGCAGGTCTAAGGAAGAGACCCAGTACTTC. Based on the CDR3 plus reference TRBV7-2 and TRBJ2-5, the full variable domain is GAGVSQSPSNKVTEKGKDVELRCDPISGHTALYWYRQSLGQGLEFLIYFQGNSAPDKSGLPSDRFSAERTGGSVSTLTIQRTQQEDSAVYLCASSRSKEETQYFGPGTRLLVL.

This chain uses TRBV5-6 with TRBJ1-2, with D perhaps TRBD1 (5 bases). Germline V gene lookup returns CDR1 SGHDT and CDR2 YYEEEE. The ends were cut back, 3 bases at V and 8 bases at J, with 14 bases in the middle. This CDR3 contains 13 residues. The CDR3 DNA follows: TGTGCCAGCAGCTCGGCGGGGACGAGGGGCTACACCTTC. As protein: CASSSAGTRGYTF.

The chain links TRBV9 to TRBJ1-1; a possible D gene is TRBD1 (5 bases). The V and J ends lost 4 bases and 4 bases respectively, with 17 bases between them. CDR3 length: 15 residues. In germline, CDR1 is SGDLS, CDR2 YYNGEE. The CDR3 loop reads CASSPGIRKGTEAFF. CDR3 sequence (DNA): TGTGCCAGCAGCCCAGGGATCCGGAAGGGCACTGAAGCTTTCTTT.

The rearrangement joins TRBV7-7 to TRBJ2-5; 9 bases line up with TRBD2. The V gene's germline CDR1 is SSHAT and CDR2 FNYEAQ (reference sequence). The CDR3 consists of 14 residues. V gave up 5 bases and J gave up 1 base; unmatched junction bases: 2. As DNA, the CDR3 is TGTGCCAGCAGCGTTAGCGGGGGCCAAGAGACCCAGTACTTC. The encoded protein is CASSVSGGQETQYF.

This clone was seen more than once but under ten times. The V gene is TRBV16, the J gene TRBJ1-2; D unclear. The CDR3 consists of 11 residues. The V gene lost 1 base and the J gene lost 8 bases, with 5 bases spanning the gap. Per the germline V gene, CDR1 is KGHSY and CDR2 is FQNENV. The CDR3 protein is CASSQFQGYTF. CDR3 nucleotide sequence: TGTGCCAGCAGCCAATTCCAGGGCTACACCTTC.

CDR3 amino acids: CASSGARGPGNTIYF. The CDR3 nucleotides read TGTGCCAGCAGTGGGGCTCGTGGTCCTGGAAACACCATATATTTT. The chain links TRBV27 to TRBJ1-3, with a possible D match to TRBD1 (5 bases). The CDR3 sequence is 15 residues long. The germline gives CDR1 MNHEY, CDR2 SMNVEV (reference sequence). V lost 5 bases to trimming and J lost 2 bases, with 13 bases between them.

This chain uses TRBV25-1 with TRBJ1-2; maybe TRBD1 (6 bases). V was cut by 8 bases and J by 8 bases, with 21 bases left in between. Germline V gene data show CDR1 as MGHDK and CDR2 as SYGVNS. CDR3 length: 14 residues. CDR3: CASAMAGTRGGYTF. DNA for the CDR3: TGTGCCAGCGCCATGGCCGGGACAAGGGGAGGCTACACCTTC.

The rearrangement joins TRBV6-6 to TRBJ2-3; D call uncertain. V was clipped by 2 bases and J by 5 bases, with 17 bases between them. The germline gives CDR1 MNHNY, CDR2 SVGAGI (reference sequence). This CDR3 has 16 residues. The CDR3 protein is CASSYVPATEGDTQYF. The CDR3 DNA reads TGTGCCAGCAGTTACGTCCCGGCCACAGAAGGAGATACGCAGTATTTT.

The chain has TRBV4-2 and TRBJ2-2; 8 nucleotides line up with TRBD1. V dropped 5 bases and J dropped 1; count of bases not matched to a gene: 12. Germline CDR1 LGHNA, CDR2 YNFKEQ. The CDR3 is made up of 18 amino acids. CDR3 nucleotide sequence: TGTGCCAGCAGCTCCTACTATCTTGGACAGGGGAACACCGGGGAGCTGTTTTTT. The encoded protein is CASSSYYLGQGNTGELFF.

The rearrangement links TRBV5-1 to TRBJ2-7; 7 bases are shared with TRBD1. This CDR3 is built from 15 residues. Trimming cost V 4 bases and J 4 bases; bases outside gene matches: 11. Germline CDR1 reads SGHRS; CDR2 reads YFSETQ. CDR3 region: CASSGTGTVMYEQYF. CDR3 bases: TGCGCCAGCAGCGGAACCGGGACAGTGATGTACGAGCAGTACTTC.

The rearrangement links TRBV27 to TRBJ1-2, with TRBD1 matching over 7 bases. V was pared by 5 bases and J by 4 bases, with 4 bases of the junction left unmatched. Germline CDR1 is MNHEY and CDR2 is SMNVEV (reference sequence). The CDR3 length is 13 residues. CDR3 in amino acids: CASSRQGSYGYTF. The CDR3, as DNA: TGTGCCAGCAGTAGACAGGGAAGCTATGGCTACACCTTC.

The genes are TRBV15 and TRBJ2-5, with unresolved D. The germline gives CDR1 LNHNV, CDR2 YYDKDF (reference sequence). The length of the CDR3 is 14 residues. V was trimmed by 0 bases and J by 2 bases, leaving 7 bases between them. The CDR3 here is CATSREGEQETQYF. The CDR3 coding sequence is TGTGCCACCAGCAGAGAAGGCGAACAAGAGACCCAGTACTTC.